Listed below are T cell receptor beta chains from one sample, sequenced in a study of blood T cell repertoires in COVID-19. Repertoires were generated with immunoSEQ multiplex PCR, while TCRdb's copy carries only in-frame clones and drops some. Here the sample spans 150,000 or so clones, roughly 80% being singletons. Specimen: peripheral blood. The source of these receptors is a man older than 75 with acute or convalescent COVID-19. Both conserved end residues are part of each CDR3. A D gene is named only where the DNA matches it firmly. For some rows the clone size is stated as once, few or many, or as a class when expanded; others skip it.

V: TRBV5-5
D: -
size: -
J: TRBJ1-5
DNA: TGTGCCAGCAGCTTAACCGGGAGCTATCAGCCCCAGCATTTT
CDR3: CASSLTGSYQPQHF

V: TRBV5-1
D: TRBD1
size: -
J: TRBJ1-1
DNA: TGCGCCAGCAGCTCCGGAGGGGGCGCGGGGAACACTGAAGCTTTCTTT
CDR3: CASSSGGGAGNTEAFF

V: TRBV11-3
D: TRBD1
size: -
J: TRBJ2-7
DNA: TGTGCCAGCAGCTTCGGGACAGCCTCTTCCTACGAGCAGTACTTC
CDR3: CASSFGTASSYEQYF

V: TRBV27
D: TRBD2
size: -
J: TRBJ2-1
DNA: TGTGCCAGCAGATTAGCGGGGGGCGTCTCCTACAATGAGCAGTTCTTC
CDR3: CASRLAGGVSYNEQFF

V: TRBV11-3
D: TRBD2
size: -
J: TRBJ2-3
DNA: TGTGCCAGCAGCATAAGCGGGGGGGCCGGGGATACGCAGTATTTT
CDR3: CASSISGGAGDTQYF

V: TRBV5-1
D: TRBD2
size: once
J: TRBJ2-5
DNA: TGCGCCAGCAGCCCCGGGGTAGCGGGGGTGAGGCAAGAGACCCAGTACTTC
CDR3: CASSPGVAGVRQETQYF

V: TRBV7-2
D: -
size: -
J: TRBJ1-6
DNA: TGTGCCAGCAGCCTGACGGGTTCCGATAATTCACCCCTCCACTTT
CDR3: CASSLTGSDNSPLHF

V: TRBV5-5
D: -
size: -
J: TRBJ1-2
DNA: TGTGCCAGCAGCTTGGGGCAGATTTATGGCTACACCTTC
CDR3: CASSLGQIYGYTF

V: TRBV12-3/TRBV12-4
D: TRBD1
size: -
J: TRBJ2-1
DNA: TGTGCCAGCAGTGCACAGGGGGCAGGTGAGCAGTTCTTC
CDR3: CASSAQGAGEQFF

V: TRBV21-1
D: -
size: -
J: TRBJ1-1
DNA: TGTGCCAGCAGCAAAGAGGGGCCGCGGTTAGGACAGGAGAACACTGAAGCTTTCTTT
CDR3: CASSKEGPRLGQENTEAFF

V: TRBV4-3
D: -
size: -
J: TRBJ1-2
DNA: TGCGCCAGCAGCCAGACGAGGGGGAGCGGCTACACCTTC
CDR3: CASSQTRGSGYTF

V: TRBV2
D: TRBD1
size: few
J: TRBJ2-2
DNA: TGTGCCAGCAGTGACCCGGGACAGGGAGCGAACACCGGGGAGCTGTTTTTT
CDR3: CASSDPGQGANTGELFF

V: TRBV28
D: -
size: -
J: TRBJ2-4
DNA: TGTGCCAGCAGTTTGGGCAGGCCAGCCAAAAACATTCAGTACTTC
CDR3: CASSLGRPAKNIQYF

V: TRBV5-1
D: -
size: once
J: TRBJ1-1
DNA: TGCGCCAGCAGCTTGATGGCATCAGGGGTGGGTACTGAAGCTTTCTTT
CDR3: CASSLMASGVGTEAFF

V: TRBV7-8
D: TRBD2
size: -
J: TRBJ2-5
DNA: TGTGCCAGCAGCTTCTCCTTTGGGACTAGCGGGGGGGCCATGGAGACCCAGTACTTC
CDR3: CASSFSFGTSGGAMETQYF

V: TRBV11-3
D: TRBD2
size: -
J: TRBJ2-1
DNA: TGTGCCAGCAGCTTCCAAAGAACTAGCGGGGCCCAATACAATGAGCAGTTCTTC
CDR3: CASSFQRTSGAQYNEQFF

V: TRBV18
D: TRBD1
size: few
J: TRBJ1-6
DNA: TGTGCCAGCTCAGTCCGGGACAGGGGATGGATGGATTCACCCCTCCACTTT
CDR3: CASSVRDRGWMDSPLHF

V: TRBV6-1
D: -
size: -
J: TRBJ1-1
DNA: TGTGCCAGCAGTGAAGAAGTGATTTCAGCGGCTTTCTTT
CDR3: CASSEEVISAAFF

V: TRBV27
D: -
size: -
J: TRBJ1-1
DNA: TGTGCCAGCAGTCCGAACGGGGGGCCTGAAGCTTTCTTT
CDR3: CASSPNGGPEAFF

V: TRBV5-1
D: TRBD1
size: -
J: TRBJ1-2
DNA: TGCGCCAGCAGCCCTGGGACAGCCCAAAACTATGGCTACACCTTC
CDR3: CASSPGTAQNYGYTF

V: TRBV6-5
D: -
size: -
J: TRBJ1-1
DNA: TGTGCCAGCAGTTACGGGGGCTCCATGAACACTGAAGCTTTCTTT
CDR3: CASSYGGSMNTEAFF

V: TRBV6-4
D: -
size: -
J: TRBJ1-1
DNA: TGTGCCAGCAGTGACGGGCCGGCCACATGGGCTGAAGCTTTCTTT
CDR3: CASSDGPATWAEAFF

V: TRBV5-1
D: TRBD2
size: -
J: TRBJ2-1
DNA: TGCGCCAGCAGCAGGGGAGTAGCGGGTTTCTACAATGAGCAGTTCTTC
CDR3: CASSRGVAGFYNEQFF

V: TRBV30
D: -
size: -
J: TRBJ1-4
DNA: TGTGCCTGGAGTGTACCGGGTAGTAATGAAAAACTGTTTTTT
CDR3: CAWSVPGSNEKLFF

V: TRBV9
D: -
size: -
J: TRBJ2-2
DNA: TGTGCCAGCAGCGTAGCTTCAGTATCGAACACCGGGGAGCTGTTTTTT
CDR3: CASSVASVSNTGELFF

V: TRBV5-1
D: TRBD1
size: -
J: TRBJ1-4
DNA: TGCGCCAGCACAGGGGGCGCCTCAACTAATGAAAAACTGTTTTTT
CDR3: CASTGGASTNEKLFF

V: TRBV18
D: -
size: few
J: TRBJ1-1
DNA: TGTGCCAGCTCACTAACCCAAGAGATTATGAACACTGAAGCTTTCTTT
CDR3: CASSLTQEIMNTEAFF

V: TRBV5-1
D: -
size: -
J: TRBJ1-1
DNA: TGCGCCAGCAGCTTGGAAGGGAGGACATGGAGTTCGGCTTTCTTT
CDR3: CASSLEGRTWSSAFF

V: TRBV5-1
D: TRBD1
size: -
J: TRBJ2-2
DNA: TGCGCCAGCAGCCGAATCGGGACAGGGGCCCAACGGTCGAACACCGGGGAGCTGTTTTTT
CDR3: CASSRIGTGAQRSNTGELFF

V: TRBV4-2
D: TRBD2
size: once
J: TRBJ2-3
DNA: TGTGCCAGCAGCTCGGGCGGGGGGAGCACAGATACGCAGTATTTT
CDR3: CASSSGGGSTDTQYF

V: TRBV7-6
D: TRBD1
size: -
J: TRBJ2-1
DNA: TGTGCCAGCAGCTCCTCCGGGACAGGGTACTACAATGAGCAGTTCTTC
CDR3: CASSSSGTGYYNEQFF

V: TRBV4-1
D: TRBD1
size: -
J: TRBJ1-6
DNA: TGCGCCAGCAGCCGGCCGACAGGGGATTCACCCCTCCACTTT
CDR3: CASSRPTGDSPLHF

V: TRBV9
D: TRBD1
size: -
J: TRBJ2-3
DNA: TGTGCCAGCAGCCTCCGGGACAGGGAGTATACGCAGTATTTT
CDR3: CASSLRDREYTQYF

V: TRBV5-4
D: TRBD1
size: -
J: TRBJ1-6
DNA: TGTGCCAGCAGCTGGGACAGAGAAAATTCACCCCTCCACTTT
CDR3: CASSWDRENSPLHF

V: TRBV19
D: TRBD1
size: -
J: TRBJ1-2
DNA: TGTGCCAGTAGTACACAGGGGACCTATGGCTACACCTTC
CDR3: CASSTQGTYGYTF

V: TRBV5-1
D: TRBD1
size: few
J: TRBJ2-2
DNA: TGCGCCAGCAGCGGGGACAGCGGTACCGGGGAGCTGTTTTTT
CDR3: CASSGDSGTGELFF

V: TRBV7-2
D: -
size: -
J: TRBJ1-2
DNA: TGTGCCAGCAGCTTAGTAGTGGGTCAGGGAAGTGGCTACACCTTC
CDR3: CASSLVVGQGSGYTF

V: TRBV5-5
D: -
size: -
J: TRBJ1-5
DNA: TGTGCCAGCAGCTTGGATGGGGCCGTCGGCAATCAGCCCCAGCATTTT
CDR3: CASSLDGAVGNQPQHF

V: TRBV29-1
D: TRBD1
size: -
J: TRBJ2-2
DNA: TGCAGCGGGAGGACAGGGGGGAACACCGGGGAGCTGTTTTTT
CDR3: CSGRTGGNTGELFF

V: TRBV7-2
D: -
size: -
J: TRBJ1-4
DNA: TGTGCCAGCAGCTTAGCGCTCGCGGGAACTAATGAAAAACTGTTTTTT
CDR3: CASSLALAGTNEKLFF

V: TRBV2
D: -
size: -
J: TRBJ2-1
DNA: TGTGCCAGCAGACCTTCGAGGGAGCAGTTCTTC
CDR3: CASRPSREQFF

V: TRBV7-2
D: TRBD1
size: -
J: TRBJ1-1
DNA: TGTGCCAGCAGCTCTCGAGGGGGACAGGGGGCAACTGAAGCTTTCTTT
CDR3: CASSSRGGQGATEAFF

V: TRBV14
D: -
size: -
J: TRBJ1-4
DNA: TGTGCCAGCAGCCAAAACAGGGCGAGAAATGAAAAACTGTTTTTT
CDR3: CASSQNRARNEKLFF

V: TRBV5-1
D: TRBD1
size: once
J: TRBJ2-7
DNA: TGCGCCAGCAGCTCCCCCAAGACAGGGCTTCCCTACGAGCAGTACTTC
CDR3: CASSSPKTGLPYEQYF

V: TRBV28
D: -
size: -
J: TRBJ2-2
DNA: TGTGCCACCCGAAGGAGGACGAACACCGGGGAGCTGTTTTTT
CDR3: CATRRRTNTGELFF

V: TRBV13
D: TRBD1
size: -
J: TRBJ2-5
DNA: TGTGCCAGCAGCCCAGCCGGGACAGGGAGAAAGACCCAGTACTTC
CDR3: CASSPAGTGRKTQYF

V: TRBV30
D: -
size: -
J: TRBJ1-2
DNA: TGTGCCTGGAGTGGAGGAAACTATGGCTACACCTTC
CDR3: CAWSGGNYGYTF

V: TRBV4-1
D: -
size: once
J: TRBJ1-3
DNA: TGCGCCAGCGAAAAGAGGCCGGGATTATATTTT
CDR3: CASEKRPGLYF

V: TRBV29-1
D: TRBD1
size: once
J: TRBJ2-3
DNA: TGCAGCGTCGGGACAGGGTTCCCCGATACGCAGTATTTT
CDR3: CSVGTGFPDTQYF

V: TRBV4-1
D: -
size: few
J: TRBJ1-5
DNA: TGCGCCAGCAGCCAAGATCAGTATAGCTATCAGCCCCAGCATTTT
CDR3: CASSQDQYSYQPQHF

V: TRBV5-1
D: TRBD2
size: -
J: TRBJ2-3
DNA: TGCGCCAGCAGCTTGGTTGGACTAGCGGGGGGGCCAACGCAGTATTTT
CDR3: CASSLVGLAGGPTQYF

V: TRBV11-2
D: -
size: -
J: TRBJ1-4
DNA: TGTGCCAGCAGCTTAGGGGCGGGCCGGGGTGAAAAACTGTTTTTT
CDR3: CASSLGAGRGEKLFF

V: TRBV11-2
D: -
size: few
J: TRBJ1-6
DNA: TGTGCCAGCAGCTTAACCCTGGGCAATTCACCCCTCCACTTT
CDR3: CASSLTLGNSPLHF

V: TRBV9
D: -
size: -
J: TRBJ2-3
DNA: TGTGCCAGCAGCGTAAGCGGAGTAAAAGATACGCAGTATTTT
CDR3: CASSVSGVKDTQYF